This T cell receptor beta chain was retrieved from a study of T cell changes during pregnancy in multiple sclerosis. V gave up 4 bases and J gave up 6 bases, with 14 bases separating them. This CDR3 has 15 amino acids. CDR1 and CDR2 (germline): SGHNT, YYREEE (reference sequence). TCRdb keeps only in-frame clones here, not all; method: immunoSEQ multiplex PCR. The data hold fewer than 50,000 clones, with approximately 91% observed a single time. This TCR was recovered from a female donor with multiple sclerosis, enrolled in a pregnancy study. Sequencing was performed on CD4+ T cells from peripheral blood mononuclear cells, taken in the first trimester of pregnancy. The chain joins TRBV5-4 to TRBJ1-6; perhaps TRBD1 as D (5 bases). The CDR3 protein is CASSLGGGVNSPLHF. The CDR3 DNA sequence: TGTGCCAGCAGCCTTGGTGGAGGGGTTAATTCACCCCTCCACTTT. Filled out from reference TRBV5-4 and TRBJ1-6, the complete variable domain reads ETGVTQSPTHLIKTRGQQVTLRCSSQSGHNTVSWYQQALGQGPQFIFQYYREEENGRGNFPPRFSGLQFPNYSSELNVNALELDDSALYLCASSLGGGVNSPLHFGNGTRLTVT.